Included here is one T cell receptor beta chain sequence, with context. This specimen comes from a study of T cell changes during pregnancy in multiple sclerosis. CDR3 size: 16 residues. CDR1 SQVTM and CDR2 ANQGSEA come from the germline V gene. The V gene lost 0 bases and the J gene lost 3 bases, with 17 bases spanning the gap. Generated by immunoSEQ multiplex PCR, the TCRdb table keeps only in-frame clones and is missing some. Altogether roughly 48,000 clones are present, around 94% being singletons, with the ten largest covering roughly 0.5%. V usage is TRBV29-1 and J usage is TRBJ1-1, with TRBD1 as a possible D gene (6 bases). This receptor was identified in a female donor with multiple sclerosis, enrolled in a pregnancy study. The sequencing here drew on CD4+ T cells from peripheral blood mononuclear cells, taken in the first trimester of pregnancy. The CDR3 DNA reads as TGCAGCGTTGAAGAACTCCGGGGGGCAGGTGACACTGAAGCTTTCTTT. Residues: CSVEELRGAGDTEAFF.